The text below deals with one TCR beta chain. Its target antigen remains unknown. No base quality values were provided; no much bigger clone lies one nucleotide off. The library was made by 5' RACE. Reads for this sample came from a NextSeq 500. The TCR library protocol attached unique molecular identifiers to individual cDNA molecules to correct for sequencing error and PCR bias. Sequencing covered both TCR alpha and beta chains, and within each sample the abundances of alpha and beta sequences were tightly co-correlated. In the paper's pipeline: V gene, J gene and CDR3 annotation of TCR sequences was performed with Decombinator V4. TCRs were defined as expanded if a significant change between any two time points was detected under a Poisson model with p below 0.0001. TCR abundances were normalised to the total number of TCRs sequenced in each sample and reported as counts per million. MAIT TCRs were defined by TRAV1-2 paired with TRAJ12, TRAJ20 or TRAJ33, and iNKT TCRs by TRAV10 paired with TRAJ18. VDJdb, accessed 1 November 2021, was searched for CMV, EBV and SARS-CoV-2 annotated TCRs, with TCRs annotated for multiple antigens excluded. TCRdb reprocessing: public reads trimmed at Q25 with fastp, clones called with MiXCR, in-frame beta chains kept. Each entry is one CDR3 protein sequence, shown with its most common DNA and genes. These V and J calls are TCRdb output, not the study's own analysis. This sample gives approximately 97,000 distinct CDR3 sequences in total; about 11% of them show up just once. Around 4.3% of the sample is in the top ten clones.

The junction carries 9 bases between V and J, which are trimmed by 2 bases and 8 bases respectively. The CDR3 spans 11 residues, from the cysteine through the phenylalanine. Only the CDR3 DNA is retained, 33 bases long and in frame from the first base. CDR1 and CDR2 (SQVTM, ANQGSEA) derive from the germline V gene. Set within a cohort of healthcare workers in London, UK, this nested case-control study involved weekly PCR testing of nasopharyngeal swabs along with blood sampling. Between 23 and 31 March 2020, the week of the UK lockdown, healthcare workers were enrolled and then followed up weekly for as long as 16 weeks. The data belong to a study of early T cells in non-severe SARS-CoV-2 infection (dated by TCRdb to the early 2020s). Background for the entire study: TCR sequencing used bulk RNA from unsorted whole blood, so alpha and beta chains could not be paired.

The investigation overall reported the following: VDJdb matching was skewed toward anti-spike CD8 responses and likely underestimated virus-specific expansions by missing private and CD4 specificities.

The TCR sequence derives from an adult who was a healthcare worker with PCR-confirmed SARS-CoV-2 infection or an uninfected control (not recorded which). The V and J segments used are TRBV29-1 and TRBJ1-2, with the D gene call left open. Sequencing used whole blood, obtained at baseline. Here is the DNA: TGCAGCGTTGAAAGCTCGGGAGGCTACACCTTC. Protein translation: CSVESSGGYTF.